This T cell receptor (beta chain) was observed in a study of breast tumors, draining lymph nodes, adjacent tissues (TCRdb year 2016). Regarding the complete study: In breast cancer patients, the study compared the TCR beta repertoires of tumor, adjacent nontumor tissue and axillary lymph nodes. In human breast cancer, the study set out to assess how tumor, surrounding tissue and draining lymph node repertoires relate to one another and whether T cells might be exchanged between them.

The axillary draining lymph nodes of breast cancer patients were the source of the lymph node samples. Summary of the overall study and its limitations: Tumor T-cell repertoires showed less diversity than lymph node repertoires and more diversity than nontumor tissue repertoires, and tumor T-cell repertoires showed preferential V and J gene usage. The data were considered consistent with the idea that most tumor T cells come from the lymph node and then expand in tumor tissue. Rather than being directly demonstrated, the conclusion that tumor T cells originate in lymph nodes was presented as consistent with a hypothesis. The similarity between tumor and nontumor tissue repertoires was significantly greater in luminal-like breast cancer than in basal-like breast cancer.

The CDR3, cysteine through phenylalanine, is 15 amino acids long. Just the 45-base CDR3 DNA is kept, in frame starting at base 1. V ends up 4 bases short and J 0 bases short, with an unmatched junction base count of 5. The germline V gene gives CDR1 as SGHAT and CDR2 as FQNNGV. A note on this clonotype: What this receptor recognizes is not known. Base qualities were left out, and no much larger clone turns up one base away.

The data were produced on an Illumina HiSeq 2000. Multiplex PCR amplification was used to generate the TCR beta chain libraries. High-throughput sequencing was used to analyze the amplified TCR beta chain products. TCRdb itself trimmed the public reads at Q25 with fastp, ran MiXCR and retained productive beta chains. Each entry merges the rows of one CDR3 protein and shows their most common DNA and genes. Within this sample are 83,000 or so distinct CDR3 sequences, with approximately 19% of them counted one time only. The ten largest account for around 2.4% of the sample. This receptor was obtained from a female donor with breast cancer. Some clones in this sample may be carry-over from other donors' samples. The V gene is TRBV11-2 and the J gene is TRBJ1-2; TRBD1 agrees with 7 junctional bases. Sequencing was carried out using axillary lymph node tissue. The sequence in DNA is TGTGCCAGCAGCTCTCAGCAGGGGGCTAACTATGGCTACACCTTC. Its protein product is CASSSQQGANYGYTF. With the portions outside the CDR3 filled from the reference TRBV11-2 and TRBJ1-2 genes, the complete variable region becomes EAGVAQSPRYKIIEKRQSVAFWCNPISGHATLYWYQQILGQGPKLLIQFQNNGVVDDSQLPKDRFSAERLKGVDSTLKIQPAKLEDSAVYLCASSSQQGANYGYTFGSGTRLTVV.